The entry that follows covers one T cell receptor beta chain sequence. RNA transcripts gave rise to amplified TCR beta CDR3 regions. First-round RT-PCR with HTBI primers amplified the TCR CDR3 region. TCRdb re-called the multiplex PCR reads through MiXCR, storing one row per CDR3 protein. The repertoire includes 350,000 to 400,000 distinct CDR3 sequences, 15% to 20% of them detected once, and around 3.6% sits in the top ten. The data were taken from a study of T cells in Graves' hyperthyroidism and ophthalmopathy. The ends were cut back, 4 bases at V and 0 bases at J, with 10 bases in the middle. Germline CDR1 reads SGHTA; CDR2 reads FQGNSA. CDR3 length: 15 amino acids.

The TCR comes from a woman in her late teens or twenties with Graves' hyperthyroidism. The rearrangement joins TRBV7-2 to TRBJ2-1; tentative D call: TRBD2 (5 bases). Sequenced input: blood. Written as DNA, the CDR3 is TGTGCCAGCAGCTATGACGGAGGCTCCTACAATGAGCAGTTCTTC. Its protein is CASSYDGGSYNEQFF. The entire variable domain, with the rest obtained from reference TRBV7-2 and TRBJ2-1, is as follows: GAGVSQSPSNKVTEKGKDVELRCDPISGHTALYWYRQSLGQGLEFLIYFQGNSAPDKSGLPSDRFSAERTGGSVSTLTIQRTQQEDSAVYLCASSYDGGSYNEQFFGPGTRLTVL.